These 23 T cell receptor beta chains share one sample of origin, sequenced in a study of shared clonotypes between healthy human individuals. Assay: immunoSEQ multiplex PCR; the TCRdb copy retains only in-frame clones and omits some. The sample includes some 490,000 clones, roughly 80% of them seen just once. Sequenced input: PBMCs. The receptor source for this set is a woman aged 40 to 50 in good health. Some clones in this sample may be carry-over from other donors' samples.

The chain carries TRBV6-5 and TRBJ2-5, with D perhaps matching TRBD1 or TRBD2 (5 bases each). Trimming took off 6 bases at V and 5 bases at J, with 13 bases between the two ends. The germline V gene has CDR1 MNHEY and CDR2 SVGAGI. The CDR3 loop spans 13 amino acids. DNA for the CDR3: TGTGCCAGCAGGACCTCGGGACGCGAGACCCAGTACTTC. Amino acid sequence: CASRTSGRETQYF.

The chain combines TRBV7-2 with TRBJ2-3; no definite D call. The CDR3 is 13 residues long. Trimming removed 1 base from V and 2 bases from J, with 4 bases in between. Per germline, CDR1 SGHTA and CDR2 FQGNSA. CDR3 sequence reads: CASSLGATDTQYF. CDR3 DNA: TGTGCCAGCAGCTTAGGGGCCACAGATACGCAGTATTTT.

The CDR3 reads CASSHKGRLGRPYEQYF. CDR3 DNA: TGTGCCAGCAGCCATAAGGGTCGACTAGGGAGGCCCTACGAGCAGTACTTC. This chain connects TRBV5-8 to TRBJ2-7, with D perhaps TRBD2 (6 bases). Germline CDR1 reads SGHTS; CDR2 reads YDEGEE. CDR3 length: 17 residues. The V and J ends lost 4 bases and 2 bases respectively, with 22 bases between them. The full variable domain, completed using reference TRBV5-8 and TRBJ2-7, is EAGVTQSPTHLIKTRGQQATLRCSPISGHTSVYWYQQALGLGLQFLLWYDEGEERNRGNFPPRFSGRQFPNYSSELNVNALELEDSALYLCASSHKGRLGRPYEQYFGPGTRLTVT.

This chain connects TRBV7-2 to TRBJ1-4; perhaps TRBD1 as D (6 bases). CDR1 SGHTA and CDR2 FQGNSA come from the germline V gene. Trimming shortened V by 5 bases and J by 6 bases, and 13 bases separated the two germline ends. The CDR3 loop spans 14 amino acids. The chain's CDR3 is CASSPLDSDEKLFF. For the CDR3, the DNA is TGTGCCAGCAGCCCACTGGACAGTGATGAAAAACTGTTTTTT.

This clone was counted only a few times. The chain uses TRBV27 and TRBJ2-2, with D perhaps given as TRBD1 or TRBD2 (6 bases each). This CDR3 is 15 amino acids long. The germline gives CDR1 MNHEY, CDR2 SMNVEV (reference sequence). V lost 5 bases to trimming and J lost 5 bases, with 15 bases between them. The CDR3 protein is CASSPRGLGTGELFF. As DNA, the CDR3 is TGTGCCAGCAGTCCCCGGGGGCTTGGAACCGGGGAGCTGTTTTTT.

In nucleotides, the CDR3 is TGTGCCACCAGCAGAGAGCGACAGAACACAGATACGCAGTATTTT. This translates into CATSRERQNTDTQYF. The chain carries TRBV15 and TRBJ2-3; D possibly corresponds to TRBD1 (5 bases). This CDR3 is 15 amino acids long. Between the trimmed V and J ends, which lost 0 bases and 2 bases, there was a span of 9 bases. Germline V gene lookup returns CDR1 LNHNV and CDR2 YYDKDF (reference sequence).

V usage is TRBV7-9 and J usage is TRBJ2-2, with D unresolved. Trimming took 2 bases from V and 0 from J, leaving 7 bases between them. This CDR3 comprises 15 residues. The germline CDR1 and CDR2 sequences are SEHNR and FQNEAQ (reference sequence). CDR3 loop: CASSLRLPNTGELFF. The CDR3, as DNA: TGTGCCAGCAGCTTAAGACTGCCGAACACCGGGGAGCTGTTTTTT. Complete variable domain (other parts from reference TRBV7-9 and TRBJ2-2): DTGVSQNPRHKITKRGQNVTFRCDPISEHNRLYWYRQTLGQGPEFLTYFQNEAQLEKSRLLSDRFSAERPKGSFSTLEIQRTEQGDSAMYLCASSLRLPNTGELFFGEGSRLTVL.

This clone turned up a few times. The V call is TRBV5-1, the J call TRBJ2-7, with TRBD1 matching over 9 bases. With 5 bases clipped from V and 7 bases from J, the junction kept 10 bases outside the gene matches. Germline V gene data show CDR1 as SGHRS and CDR2 as YFSETQ. The CDR3 loop spans 14 amino acids. CDR3 in amino acids: CASSEGQGSWEQYF. The CDR3 region has the DNA TGCGCCAGCAGTGAGGGACAGGGATCTTGGGAGCAGTACTTC.

The V call is TRBV5-4, the J call TRBJ2-1; TRBD2 agrees at 9 bases. The CDR3 spans 15 residues. Losses at the gene ends were 3 bases for V and 5 bases for J; bases not matched to a gene: 6. Germline assignment: CDR1 SGHNT and CDR2 YYREEE (reference sequence). As DNA, the CDR3 is TGTGCCAGCAGCTCTGCACTAGCGGGTAACAATGAGCAGTTCTTC. Translation gives CASSSALAGNNEQFF.

The rearrangement joins TRBV5-5 to TRBJ2-7; perhaps D is TRBD1 or TRBD2 (5 bases each). The CDR3 covers 13 residues. V was shortened by 4 bases and J by 7 bases, with 15 bases between the two germline ends. Germline V lookup: CDR1 SGHKS, CDR2 YYEKEE (reference sequence). The CDR3 region is CASSTGARREQYF. CDR3 coding DNA: TGTGCCAGCAGCACCGGGGCCCGGCGGGAGCAGTACTTC. Full variable domain (outside the CDR3, taken from reference TRBV5-5 and TRBJ2-7): DAGVTQSPTHLIKTRGQQVTLRCSPISGHKSVSWYQQVLGQGPQFIFQYYEKEERGRGNFPDRFSARQFPNYSSELNVNALLLGDSALYLCASSTGARREQYFGPGTRLTVT.

This chain links TRBV2 with TRBJ2-6, with D uncertain. This CDR3 comprises 15 residues. The germline CDR1 and CDR2 sequences are SNHLY and FYNNEI. The V and J ends lost 3 bases and 0 bases respectively, with 6 bases between them. The CDR3 DNA reads as TGTGCCAGCAGTGACGGGTACTCTGGGGCCAACGTCCTGACTTTC. Translation: CASSDGYSGANVLTF.

This clone was detected a few times. The genes are TRBV6-4 and TRBJ2-1, with D possibly called TRBD1 or TRBD2 (5 bases each). This CDR3 region has 12 residues. Per germline, CDR1 MRHNA and CDR2 SNTAGT. The V end lost 2 bases, the J end lost 8 bases, and 7 bases lay between the germline ends. The CDR3 nucleotides read TGTGCCAGCAGTGACGGGGGAGATGAGCAGTTCTTC. This codes for CASSDGGDEQFF.

The chain couples TRBV11-2 to TRBJ2-1, with 12 positions matching TRBD2. The CDR3 is 17 amino acids. Trimming cost V 0 bases and J 12 bases; bases outside gene matches: 12. Germline V lookup: CDR1 SGHAT, CDR2 FQNNGV. This CDR3 reads CASSLDLRLAGGPGQFF. The CDR3 nucleotides are TGTGCCAGCAGCTTAGATCTTCGGCTAGCGGGAGGGCCGGGGCAGTTCTTC.

This clone occurred a few times. The chain joins TRBV19 to TRBJ2-5; 10 positions agree with TRBD2. V gave up 5 bases and J gave up 7 bases; unmatched junction bases: 13. The germline gives CDR1 LNHDA, CDR2 SQIVND (reference sequence). The CDR3 totals 16 residues. CDR3: CASSPLPSGRVGTQYF. The DNA of the CDR3 is TGTGCCAGTAGTCCGCTGCCTAGCGGGAGAGTGGGGACCCAGTACTTC.

This chain joins TRBV27 and TRBJ2-2, with 11 bases that match TRBD2. Germline V gives CDR1 MNHEY, CDR2 SMNVEV (reference sequence). This CDR3 has 19 residues. V shed 5 bases, J shed 4 bases, and the junction held 15 bases outside the gene matches. This chain's CDR3 is CASSTYRPGLAAITGELFF. As DNA, the CDR3 is TGTGCCAGCAGTACCTACCGACCGGGACTAGCGGCAATCACCGGGGAGCTGTTTTTT.

There are many counts of this clone. This chain uses TRBV28 with TRBJ2-2; 7 bases line up with TRBD1. The CDR3 covers 18 residues. V lost 3 bases and J lost 0; bases outside the gene matches: 10. The germline gives CDR1 MDHEN, CDR2 SYDVKM. The CDR3 bases are TGTGCCAGCAGTTTCACTCAACACACAGGGGCGAACACCGGGGAGCTGTTTTTT. Protein: CASSFTQHTGANTGELFF.

This clone was observed a handful of times. This sequence joins TRBV28 and TRBJ2-1, with 7 bases identical to TRBD2. The CDR3 runs to 16 residues. After removal of 4 bases from V and 5 bases from J, the junction contained 11 bases not matched to a gene. Germline CDR1 reads MDHEN; CDR2 reads SYDVKM. For the CDR3, the DNA is TGTGCCAGCAGTTCCTCCGGGACTACCCTGGACAATGAGCAGTTCTTC. It is translated as CASSSSGTTLDNEQFF.

The rearrangement links TRBV2 to TRBJ1-5, with TRBD1 matching over 10 bases. The CDR3 totals 15 residues. Per the germline V gene, CDR1 is SNHLY and CDR2 is FYNNEI. J was trimmed by 5 bases and V by 5 bases; bases with no gene match: 6. The CDR3 sequence is CASSRGGTGDQPQHF. The CDR3 DNA reads as TGTGCCAGCAGTCGAGGGGGGACAGGGGATCAGCCCCAGCATTTT.

This chain connects TRBV15 to TRBJ2-2; 8 nucleotides agree with TRBD1. Trimming at V came to 1 base and at J to 7 bases, leaving 11 bases not matched to a gene. CDR3 length: 17 amino acids. Germline V CDR1 and CDR2: LNHNV, YYDKDF (reference sequence). The CDR3 nucleotides are TGTGCCACCAGCAGAGGAATGTCAGGGGGCTTTGGCGGGGAGCTGTTTTTT. As protein: CATSRGMSGGFGGELFF.

V and J are TRBV18 and TRBJ2-3; D might be TRBD2 (6 bases). The CDR3 covers 16 residues. Germline V gives CDR1 KGHSH, CDR2 LQKENI. The V gene lost 3 bases and the J gene lost 2 bases, with 15 bases spanning the gap. CDR3: CASSPLSGGFTDTQYF. CDR3 bases: TGTGCCAGCTCACCCCTTAGCGGAGGATTCACAGATACGCAGTATTTT.

The rearrangement links TRBV13 to TRBJ2-3; 8 bases are a match to TRBD2. The V segment lost 4 bases and the J segment 1 base; nucleotides outside the gene matches: 7. Germline V gene sequence: CDR1 PRHDT, CDR2 FYEKMQ (reference sequence). The CDR3 runs to 16 residues. Here the CDR3 DNA reads TGTGCCAGCAGCTCCTCTAGGCGGGGGGGCACAGATACGCAGTATTTT. Protein: CASSSSRRGGTDTQYF.

The V call is TRBV28, the J call TRBJ2-1; 10 bases map to TRBD2. The ends lost 7 bases at V and 2 bases at J; junction bases unmatched: 5. This CDR3 is 15 amino acids long. CDR1 is MDHEN and CDR2 is SYDVKM in the germline V gene. CDR3: CASTILAGAYNEQFF. Written as DNA, the CDR3 is TGTGCCAGCACCATTCTAGCGGGAGCCTACAATGAGCAGTTCTTC. Combining the CDR3 with reference TRBV28 and TRBJ2-1 gives the whole variable domain DVKVTQSSRYLVKRTGEKVFLECVQDMDHENMFWYRQDPGLGLRLIYFSYDVKMKEKGDIPEGYSVSREKKERFSLILESASTNQTSMYLCASTILAGAYNEQFFGPGTRLTVL.

The chain combines TRBV5-8 with TRBJ1-4, with D tentatively TRBD1 (5 bases). The germline CDR1 and CDR2 sequences are SGHTS and YDEGEE. V shed 0 bases and J shed 0 bases, with 6 bases lying between them. CDR3 length: 15 residues. The CDR3 spells CASSLVGATNEKLFF. The CDR3 coding sequence is TGTGCCAGCAGCTTGGTGGGGGCAACTAATGAAAAACTGTTTTTT.